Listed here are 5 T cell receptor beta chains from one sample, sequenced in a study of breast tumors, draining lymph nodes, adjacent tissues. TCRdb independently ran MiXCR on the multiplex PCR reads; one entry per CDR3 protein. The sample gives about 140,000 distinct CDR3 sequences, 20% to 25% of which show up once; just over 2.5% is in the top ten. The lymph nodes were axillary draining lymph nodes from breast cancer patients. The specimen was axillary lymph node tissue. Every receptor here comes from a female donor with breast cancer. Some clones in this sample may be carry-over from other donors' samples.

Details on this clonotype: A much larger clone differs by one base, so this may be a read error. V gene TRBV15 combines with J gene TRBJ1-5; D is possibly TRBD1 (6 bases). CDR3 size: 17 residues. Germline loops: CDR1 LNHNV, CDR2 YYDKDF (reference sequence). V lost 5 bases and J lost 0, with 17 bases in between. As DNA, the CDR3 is TGTGCCACCAGCCCGACAGGTACAGCCCATAGCAATCAGCCCCAGCATTTT. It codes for CATSPTGTAHSNQPQHF.

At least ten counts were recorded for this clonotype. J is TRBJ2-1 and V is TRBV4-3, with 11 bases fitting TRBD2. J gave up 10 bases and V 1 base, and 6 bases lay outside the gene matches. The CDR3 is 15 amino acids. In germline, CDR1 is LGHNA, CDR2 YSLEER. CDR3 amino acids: CASSQGLAGLGEQFF. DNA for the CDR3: TGCGCCAGCAGCCAAGGACTAGCGGGATTAGGGGAGCAGTTCTTC.

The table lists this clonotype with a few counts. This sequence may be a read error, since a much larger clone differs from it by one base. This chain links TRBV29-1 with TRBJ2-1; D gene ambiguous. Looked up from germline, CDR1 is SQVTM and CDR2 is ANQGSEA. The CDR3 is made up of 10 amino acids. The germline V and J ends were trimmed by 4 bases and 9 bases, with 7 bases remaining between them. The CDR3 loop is CSVGESEQFF. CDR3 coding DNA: TGCAGCGTTGGTGAAAGTGAGCAGTTCTTC.

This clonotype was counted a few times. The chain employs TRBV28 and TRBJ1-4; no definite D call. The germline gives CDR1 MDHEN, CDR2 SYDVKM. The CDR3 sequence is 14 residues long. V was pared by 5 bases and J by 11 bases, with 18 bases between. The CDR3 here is CASSARAAGVKLFF. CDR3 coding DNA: TGTGCCAGCAGTGCAAGGGCAGCCGGGGTTAAACTGTTTTTT.

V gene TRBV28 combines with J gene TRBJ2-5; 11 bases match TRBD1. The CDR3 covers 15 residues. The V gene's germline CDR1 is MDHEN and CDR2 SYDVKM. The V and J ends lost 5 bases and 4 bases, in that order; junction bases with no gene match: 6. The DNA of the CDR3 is TGTGCCAGCAGTCAAAGGACAGGGGGCGCAGAGACCCAGTACTTC. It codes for CASSQRTGGAETQYF.